The rows below give T cell receptor beta chains drawn from one sample of a study of beta chain features in type 1 diabetes. Libraries were prepared by immunoSEQ multiplex PCR; TCRdb keeps only in-frame clonotypes and omits some of them. The table lists 300,000 to 400,000 clones, about 12% of them singletons. Sequencing was done on a sample of naive CD4+ T cells from blood. These receptors were obtained from a man aged 18 to 29 in good health. Both conserved end residues are part of each CDR3.

>16|TRBV4-3
CASSQDPGSGGYEQYF
>13|TRBV11-2
CASSLERNTEAFF
>12|TRBV30
CAWGSLRETQYF
>14|TRBV5-1
CASSARQGYTEAFF
>16|TRBV7-2
CASSLVGTGVIKPQHF
>18|TRBV4-3
CASSPKVAASPGYNEQFF
>15|TRBV19
CASSIGTGDSGELFF
>12|TRBV12-5
CASGSGVQPQHF
>15|TRBV9
CASSVDPYRNNEQFF
>14|TRBV28
CASSPGTGASPLHF
>13|TRBV7-8
CASSFGGTGELFF
>15|TRBV5-4
CASSFGGPSTDTQYF
>13|TRBV6-5
CASSSRSNEKLFF
>14|TRBV28
CASSTGTAVYEQYF
>15|TRBV30
CAWSVAHRPNTEAFF
>15|TRBV5-1
CASSLRQGHTDTQYF
>15|TRBV30
CAWSVRGHRTYEQYF
>15|TRBV7-2
CASSSRGGTGNTIYF
>15|TRBV28
CASSPAGKGNSPLHF
>15|TRBV7-2
CASIPQSGASDTQYF
>15|TRBV27
CASSIFDRVNSPLHF
>14|TRBV6-1
CASSLIQGAGELFF
>19|TRBV7-3
CASSFSGQGALRNTGELFF
>13|TRBV5-8
CASSPHRGRELFF